This paragraph covers one TCR beta chain sequence. The entry originates in a study of T cells in Graves' hyperthyroidism and ophthalmopathy. This CDR3 has 16 amino acids. V lost 6 bases to trimming and J lost 5 bases; unmatched junction nucleotides: 18. CDR1 and CDR2 from the germline V gene are DFQATT and SNEGSKA (reference sequence). Authors of the study amplified TCR beta CDR3 regions from RNA transcripts. The study used the HTBI primer set for a first-round RT-PCR of the TCR CDR3. One entry per CDR3 protein results from TCRdb running MiXCR on the multiplex PCR reads. Found here are fewer than 750,000 distinct CDR3 sequences, around 13% of them singletons; the top ten hold around 13%. Uncontrolled infections, other autoimmune diseases, pregnancy or lactation led to exclusion of patients. Fresh peripheral blood, approximately 9.6 ml, yielded the PBMCs.

What was sequenced was blood. V usage is TRBV20-1 and J usage is TRBJ2-5, with TRBD2 matching 7 bases. This TCR was sampled from a woman in her forties or fifties with Graves' ophthalmopathy. The CDR3 sequence is CSADSGDYPSVETQYF. The CDR3 nucleotides read TGCAGTGCCGACAGCGGGGACTACCCGTCGGTGGAGACCCAGTACTTC.